The 14 T cell receptor beta chains below all came from one sample that was sequenced in a study of T cells in Graves' hyperthyroidism and ophthalmopathy (dated by TCRdb to about 2019). The library relied on multiplex PCR. The reads were generated on an Illumina HiSeq 2000. The TCR beta CDR3 regions were amplified from RNA transcripts. The TCR CDR3 was subjected to a first round of RT-PCR using the HTBI primer set and the Qiagen OneStep RT-PCR kit. TCRdb itself trimmed the public reads at Q25 with fastp, ran MiXCR and retained productive beta chains. Each record represents a unique CDR3 protein, reported with the most common genes and DNA among its rows. This sample lists more than 550,000 distinct CDR3 sequences; 15% to 20% were detected once. Roughly a sixth of the sample rests with the top ten. The material sequenced was blood. Receptors were obtained from a man between 50 and 59 years old with Graves' hyperthyroidism.

This clonotype has only a few counts. The chain has TRBV27 and TRBJ2-7; D is uncertain. Trimming took off 2 bases at V and 7 bases at J, with 15 bases between the two ends. The germline V gene encodes CDR1 MNHEY and CDR2 SMNVEV (reference sequence). This CDR3 region has 14 residues. CDR3 DNA: TGTGCCAGCAGTTTAATGTGGGATTCGGATGAGCAGTACTTC. Its protein is CASSLMWDSDEQYF.

This clonotype showed up just a few times. The rearrangement links TRBV29-1 to TRBJ2-1; tentatively, D is TRBD1 (5 bases). The V gene lost 0 bases and the J gene lost 5 bases, with 8 bases spanning the gap. This CDR3 is 13 amino acids long. Germline loops: CDR1 SQVTM, CDR2 ANQGSEA. The CDR3 sequence: CSVEDQGDNEQFF. In DNA form, the CDR3 reads TGCAGCGTTGAAGATCAAGGGGACAATGAGCAGTTCTTC.

The gene calls are TRBV18 and TRBJ2-3; no clear D gene. With 2 bases removed from V and 2 bases from J, the gap between germline ends came to 8 bases. The CDR3 is 14 residues long. Germline CDR1 is KGHSH and CDR2 is LQKENI. The CDR3 reads CASSPYTATDTQYF. CDR3 nucleotides: TGTGCCAGCTCACCATACACCGCCACAGATACGCAGTATTTT.

The J gene is TRBJ2-1, the V gene TRBV29-1; 7 nucleotides match TRBD1. The ends lost 4 bases at V and 3 bases at J; junction bases unmatched: 6. Germline V lookup: CDR1 SQVTM, CDR2 ANQGSEA. The CDR3 loop spans 14 amino acids. CDR3: CSVGNRGYYNEQFF. As DNA, the CDR3 is TGCAGCGTTGGCAACAGGGGCTACTACAATGAGCAGTTCTTC.

The chain uses TRBV3-1 and TRBJ2-2; 8 nucleotides match TRBD2. CDR1 is LGHDT and CDR2 is YNNKEL in the germline V gene (reference sequence). The CDR3 is made up of 17 amino acids. J gave up 1 base and V 3 bases, and 7 bases lay outside the gene matches. The CDR3 protein is CASSHLRLAQNTGELFF. DNA of the CDR3: TGTGCCAGCAGCCATCTCCGACTAGCGCAGAACACCGGGGAGCTGTTTTTT.

The chain uses TRBV24-1 and TRBJ2-3; perhaps TRBD2 as D (6 bases). Germline CDR1 and CDR2: KGHDR and SFDVKD. Trimming removed 4 bases at V and 5 bases at J, with 21 bases between. The CDR3 loop spans 17 amino acids. CDR3 in amino acids: CATSENTGSFALDTQYF. The CDR3 bases are TGTGCCACCAGTGAAAATACCGGGAGCTTTGCACTAGATACGCAGTATTTT.

This clonotype was seen more than once but under ten times. The chain employs TRBV27 and TRBJ1-2; D is undetermined. The germline CDR1 and CDR2 sequences are MNHEY and SMNVEV (reference sequence). Trimming removed 6 bases from V and 2 bases from J, with 16 bases in between. The CDR3 extends over 15 amino acids. CDR3 protein: CASSLHTRANYGYTF. CDR3 in DNA: TGTGCCAGCAGCCTCCATACACGGGCGAACTATGGCTACACCTTC.

The chain combines TRBV6-1 with TRBJ2-1; D ambiguous. Trimming took off 0 bases at V and 5 bases at J, with 5 bases between the two ends. The length of the CDR3 is 13 residues. Germline CDR1 and CDR2: MNHNS and SASEGT. The CDR3 region is CASSEAENNEQFF. CDR3 coding DNA: TGTGCCAGCAGTGAAGCGGAAAACAATGAGCAGTTCTTC.

The chain couples TRBV29-1 to TRBJ1-4, with a tentative D call TRBD1 (6 bases). Trimming removed 6 bases at V and 2 bases at J, with 13 bases between. The germline CDR1 and CDR2 sequences are SQVTM and ANQGSEA. The length of the CDR3 is 14 residues. The chain's CDR3 is CSVTGGSTNEKLFF. CDR3 bases: TGCAGCGTGACAGGTGGCTCGACTAATGAAAAACTGTTTTTT.

There are a few counts of this clonotype. The chain links TRBV2 to TRBJ1-1, with a possible D match to TRBD1 (6 bases). This CDR3 is 11 amino acids long. Germline-derived CDR1 and CDR2 are SNHLY and FYNNEI. V was clipped by 11 bases and J by 11 bases, with 18 bases between them. In DNA form, the CDR3 reads TGTGCCGTACAGGGTGGATCGGCCGCTTTCTTT. Translating gives CAVQGGSAAFF.

This clonotype was counted at least ten times. J is TRBJ2-3 and V is TRBV27; the D is unclear. Trimming cost V 2 bases and J 9 bases, with 15 bases left between them. The CDR3 has 14 amino acids. Germline V gives CDR1 MNHEY, CDR2 SMNVEV (reference sequence). CDR3 in DNA: TGTGCCAGCAGTTTAATCGACACCACGTTCACGCAGTATTTT. Translating it yields CASSLIDTTFTQYF.

This clonotype was detected ten times or more. The chain joins TRBV12-3 or TRBV12-4 to TRBJ2-7; no clear D. Trimming pared 6 bases from V and 5 bases from J, leaving 14 bases between. This CDR3 is built from 13 residues. The CDR3 here is CASSRTEGNEQYF. For the CDR3, the DNA is TGTGCCAGCAGCAGGACGGAAGGAAACGAGCAGTACTTC.

This clonotype was recorded many times. The V gene is TRBV19, the J gene TRBJ2-1, with a weak D call TRBD1 (5 bases). Germline-derived CDR1 and CDR2 are LNHDA and SQIVND (reference sequence). The CDR3 totals 13 residues. V lost 10 bases and J 3 bases, leaving 13 bases between the germline ends. CDR3 sequence reads: CATKGAFYNEQFF. The CDR3 DNA reads as TGTGCCACCAAAGGGGCTTTCTACAATGAGCAGTTCTTC.

This clonotype has a handful of counts. This chain uses TRBV19 with TRBJ2-2; 9 bases are shared with TRBD2. The length of the CDR3 is 15 residues. V shed 7 bases, J shed 7 bases, and the junction held 10 bases outside the gene matches. The germline gives CDR1 LNHDA, CDR2 SQIVND (reference sequence). CDR3 in DNA: TGTGCCAGTAACGGCGGGAGGGCCGTCGGCGGGGAGCTGTTTTTT. Its protein is CASNGGRAVGGELFF.